Listed below are T cell receptor beta chains from one sample, sequenced in a study of vaccination and CD4 T cells after COVID-19. Antigens for these TCRs are unknown. TCRdb processed the PCR reads anew with MiXCR; each CDR3 protein has one entry. The sample lists 18,000 or so distinct CDR3 sequences; roughly 56% were seen once. Source material: CD4+ T cells from blood, cultured in vitro. These TCRs come from a human donor who had recovered from COVID-19. The CDR3 runs from the conserved cysteine through the conserved F or W. A D gene is named only where the DNA matches it firmly. The size field is filled for only some rows; it gives once, few, many or a size class.

clone size,D gene,J gene,V gene,CDR3 DNA,CDR3 protein
-,-,TRBJ2-5,TRBV19,TGTGCCAGTAGTAACGTAGAGACCCAGTACTTC,CASSNVETQYF
once,TRBD2,TRBJ2-1,TRBV6-5,TGTGCCAGCAGTTGGGGACTAGCGGGAGCCTCCGAGCAGTTCTTC,CASSWGLAGASEQFF
-,-,TRBJ2-1,TRBV7-3,TGTGCCAGCAGCTTAAACGCGGGACTGAATGAGCAGTTCTTC,CASSLNAGLNEQFF
-,-,TRBJ1-5,TRBV24-1,TGTGCCACCAGACCGGTCTCCCCGGGGAGCAATCAGCCCCAGCATTTT,CATRPVSPGSNQPQHF
-,-,TRBJ1-1,TRBV5-1,TGCGCCAGCAGCTTGGAAAGGGGAATAATGAACACTGAAGCTTTCTTT,CASSLERGIMNTEAFF
-,TRBD2,TRBJ2-1,TRBV27,TGTGCCAGCGGAAGGACTAGCGGGAGTAGGTGGGGTGAGCAGTTCTTC,CASGRTSGSRWGEQFF
few,-,TRBJ1-5,TRBV20-1,TGCAGTGCGCAGCCGGGACGGAGCAATCAGCCCCAGCATTTT,CSAQPGRSNQPQHF
few,-,TRBJ2-7,TRBV21-1,TGTGCCAGCAGCCCCCATCACCGGGACGGTGCCTACGAGCAGTACTTC,CASSPHHRDGAYEQYF
-,TRBD1,TRBJ1-5,TRBV6-1,TGTGCCAGCAGTCGACAGGGAGGTCAGCCCCAGCATTTT,CASSRQGGQPQHF
-,TRBD1,TRBJ2-1,TRBV11-3,TGTGCCAGCAGCCTACGACAGGGGGGTAAGAATGAGCAGTTCTTC,CASSLRQGGKNEQFF
-,-,TRBJ1-2,TRBV20-1,TGCAGTGCTAGGGACACCGCTAACTATGACTACACCTTC,CSARDTANYDYTF
-,TRBD1,TRBJ2-6,TRBV7-9,TGTGCCAGCAGCACACTAAGGGGGCCCCGGACGGGACAGGGTCGACCTGGGGCCAACGTCCTGACTTTC,CASSTLRGPRTGQGRPGANVLTF
-,-,TRBJ1-1,TRBV6-1,TGTGCCAGCAGCCCGCCGGGGTTGGATGAAGCTTTCTTT,CASSPPGLDEAFF
-,-,TRBJ1-2,TRBV4-1,TGCGCCAGCAGCCTGTTACACAGGGAAGACTATGGCTACACCTTC,CASSLLHREDYGYTF
few,TRBD2,TRBJ2-1,TRBV6-1,TGTGCCAGCGCACTCCTACTAGCGGGAGATAATGTAGGTGAGCAGTTCTTC,CASALLLAGDNVGEQFF
medium-sized,-,TRBJ2-2,TRBV27,TGTGCCAGCAGCACCCGGATTTGGGGGGAGCTGTTTTTT,CASSTRIWGELFF
-,-,TRBJ2-3,TRBV7-2,TGTGCCAGCAGCTCTATGGGGGGAACAGATACGCAGTATTTT,CASSSMGGTDTQYF
-,TRBD2,TRBJ2-1,TRBV18,TGTGCCAGCTCACCACAACTAGCGGGAGGGCTGGGCAATGAGCAGTTCTTC,CASSPQLAGGLGNEQFF
-,-,TRBJ1-2,TRBV6-1,TGTGCCAGCAGCCCCCTACAGCGGGATGGCTACACCTTC,CASSPLQRDGYTF
-,-,TRBJ1-6,TRBV24-1,TGTGCCACCAGTAGGGGCAATAATTCACCCCTCCACTTT,CATSRGNNSPLHF
few,TRBD2,TRBJ2-5,TRBV20-1,TGCAGTGCACCTGGACTAGCGGAGACCCAGTACTTC,CSAPGLAETQYF
-,-,TRBJ1-2,TRBV7-3,TGTGCCAGCAGCCAAAGACAGGAGCCCTACTATGGCTACACCTTC,CASSQRQEPYYGYTF
-,-,TRBJ2-7,TRBV30,TGTGCCTGGAGTTTCCTGGGAGGGGGCTACGAGCAGTACTTC,CAWSFLGGGYEQYF